This TCR beta chain originates from a study of cytomegalovirus exposure and HLA in healthy donors. Only one count was recorded for this clone. Use of 60 Vbeta and 13 Jbeta primers characterized the PCR. Generated by immunoSEQ multiplex PCR, the TCRdb table keeps only in-frame clones and is missing some. The sample contains 100,000 to 150,000 clones, approximately 75% of which appear only once. This CDR3 is built from 14 residues. The chain links TRBV21-1 to TRBJ1-2; the table's TRBD1 call for D was not verified on the DNA. TRBV21-1 is annotated as a pseudogene. This sequence was found in a woman aged 50 to 60 in good health and CMV-seronegative. Input material: PBMCs. In DNA form, the CDR3 reads TGTGCCAGCAGCAGCAGACAGGGAAGGTATGGCTACACCTTC. Translated, it gives CASSSRQGRYGYTF.